The 17 T cell receptor beta chains below all came from one sample that was sequenced in a study of blood T cell repertoires in COVID-19. Sequenced by immunoSEQ multiplex PCR; TCRdb stores in-frame clones only, minus some. The sample contains 120,000 or so clones, more than 60% of which appear only once. The sample was peripheral blood. The receptors stem from a woman in her sixties or seventies with acute or convalescent COVID-19.

This clone was detected only a few times. V and J are TRBV14 and TRBJ2-5, with D perhaps matching TRBD1 (5 bases). The CDR3 loop spans 15 amino acids. Germline CDR1 reads SGHDN; CDR2 reads FVKESK. Trimming took off 0 bases at V and 5 bases at J, with 13 bases between the two ends. CDR3 sequence (DNA): TGTGCCAGCAGCCAAGATCGAAGGGGTGGCGAGACCCAGTACTTC. Translated, it gives CASSQDRRGGETQYF.

This chain joins TRBV6-6 and TRBJ2-7; TRBD1 matches 8 bases. After removal of 4 bases from V and 2 bases from J, the junction contained 7 bases not matched to a gene. The CDR3 consists of 15 residues. Germline-derived CDR1 and CDR2 are MNHNY and SVGAGI (reference sequence). DNA for the CDR3: TGTGCCAGCAGTTCCCCGGACAGGGAGCCCTACGAGCAGTACTTC. It translates to CASSSPDREPYEQYF.

The genes are TRBV7-8 and TRBJ1-3; 7 nucleotides line up with TRBD1. The CDR3 is made up of 15 amino acids. The trim removed 5 bases at V and 4 bases at J, leaving 8 bases unmatched. The V gene's germline CDR1 is SGHVS and CDR2 FQNEAQ. As DNA, the CDR3 is TGTGCCAGCAGCCTTGTCGGGACAGCCGGAAACACCATATATTTT. Protein product: CASSLVGTAGNTIYF.

This chain uses TRBV6-2 or TRBV6-3 with TRBJ2-1; the match to TRBD1 covers 8 bases. Germline loops: CDR1 MNHEY, CDR2 SVGEGT. V lost 5 bases to trimming and J lost 4 bases; unmatched junction nucleotides: 7. The CDR3 totals 15 residues. The CDR3, as DNA: TGTGCCAGCAGTGGACGGACAGGGAAGTACAATGAGCAGTTCTTC. Protein sequence: CASSGRTGKYNEQFF.

The V call is TRBV11-2, the J call TRBJ1-1; no clear D gene. The CDR3 is made up of 13 amino acids. The germline V gene encodes CDR1 SGHAT and CDR2 FQNNGV. V lost 3 bases and J lost 10, with 15 bases in between. CDR3 loop: CASSLVSGQRAFF. DNA of the CDR3: TGTGCCAGCAGCTTGGTGAGTGGGCAGAGAGCTTTCTTT.

Here the CDR3 reads CASSLGQGGGLSDTQYF. In DNA form, the CDR3 reads TGTGCCAGCAGCTTGGGACAAGGAGGCGGTTTGTCGGATACGCAGTATTTT. The gene calls are TRBV11-3 and TRBJ2-3, with D possibly matching TRBD1 (6 bases). The ends were cut back, 3 bases at V and 6 bases at J, with 22 bases in the middle. Germline assignment: CDR1 SGHNT and CDR2 YENEEA. The CDR3 sequence is 17 residues long.

The V call is TRBV3-1 (or the pseudogene TRBV3-2), the J call TRBJ2-5, with TRBD2 matching over 13 bases. This CDR3 is 15 amino acids long. Per the germline V gene, CDR1 is LGHDT and CDR2 is YNNKEL (reference sequence). V trimming: 4 bases; J trimming: 5 bases; junction bases outside the gene matches: 4. CDR3 amino acids: CASSPGTSGAETQYF. CDR3 DNA sequence: TGTGCCAGCAGCCCGGGGACTAGCGGGGCCGAGACCCAGTACTTC.

The chain joins TRBV6-5 to TRBJ2-3; 10 nucleotides match TRBD2. J lost 1 base, V lost 5 bases, and 0 bases had no gene match. The CDR3 loop spans 14 amino acids. Germline values: CDR1 MNHEY, CDR2 SVGAGI. The CDR3 DNA follows: TGTGCCAGCAGTCTAGCGGGGGGCACAGATACGCAGTATTTT. Its translation: CASSLAGGTDTQYF.

J is TRBJ2-7 and V is TRBV5-1; D is ambiguous. The CDR3 loop spans 13 amino acids. V lost 0 bases and J lost 3, with 7 bases in between. The germline CDR1 and CDR2 sequences are SGHRS and YFSETQ. CDR3 region: CASSLALYYEQYF. CDR3 sequence (DNA): TGCGCCAGCAGCTTGGCCCTATACTACGAGCAGTACTTC.

This clone turned up a few times. The chain has TRBV28 and TRBJ2-1; the match to TRBD2 covers 11 bases. Germline V lookup: CDR1 MDHEN, CDR2 SYDVKM. The V and J ends lost 6 bases and 3 bases, in that order; junction bases with no gene match: 7. The CDR3 sequence is 16 residues long. CDR3 residues: CASRRIAGGGYNEQFF. In DNA form, the CDR3 reads TGTGCCAGCAGACGTATAGCGGGAGGGGGCTACAATGAGCAGTTCTTC.

The V and J genes are TRBV12-3 or TRBV12-4 and TRBJ2-7, with no clear D. This CDR3 is built from 11 residues. The V end was cut by 5 bases, the J end by 4 bases, with 6 bases between. CDR3 in amino acids: CASSAQYEQYF. DNA of the CDR3: TGTGCCAGCAGTGCGCAATACGAGCAGTACTTC.

A single count supports this clone. The genes are TRBV5-8 and TRBJ1-2; D might be TRBD1 (5 bases). Per germline, CDR1 SGHTS and CDR2 YDEGEE. Between the trimmed V and J ends, which lost 2 bases and 0 bases, there was a span of 8 bases. The CDR3 loop spans 14 amino acids. The CDR3 loop is CASSFGTSNYGYTF. The DNA for the CDR3 is TGTGCCAGCAGCTTCGGGACTTCTAACTATGGCTACACCTTC. Drawing the rest from reference TRBV5-8 and TRBJ1-2, the complete variable domain is EAGVTQSPTHLIKTRGQQATLRCSPISGHTSVYWYQQALGLGLQFLLWYDEGEERNRGNFPPRFSGRQFPNYSSELNVNALELEDSALYLCASSFGTSNYGYTFGSGTRLTVV.

The chain uses TRBV4-3 and TRBJ1-1; 10 nucleotides match TRBD1. V gave up 0 bases and J gave up 3 bases; unmatched junction bases: 10. Germline CDR1 and CDR2: LGHNA and YSLEER. This CDR3 contains 18 residues. The CDR3 region has the DNA TGCGCCAGCAGCCAAGACTTAAGAGGGACAGGGGTACACACTGAAGCTTTCTTT. Residues: CASSQDLRGTGVHTEAFF.

CDR3 in amino acids: CASSWGGGYGYTF. CDR3 DNA sequence: TGTGCCAGCAGTTGGGGGGGAGGATATGGCTACACCTTC. J is TRBJ1-2 and V is TRBV25-1, with a weak D call TRBD1 (5 bases). Trimming shortened V by 5 bases and J by 5 bases, and 12 bases separated the two germline ends. The CDR3 consists of 13 residues. Germline-derived CDR1 and CDR2 are MGHDK and SYGVNS.

V is TRBV10-3 and J is TRBJ1-5; D not resolved. The CDR3 contains 13 residues. Per the germline V gene, CDR1 is ENHRY and CDR2 is SYGVKD. With 10 bases removed from V and 4 bases from J, the gap between germline ends came to 14 bases. CDR3 coding DNA: TGTGCCACCACGGAGGGCGTTAATCAGCCCCAGCATTTT. This translates into CATTEGVNQPQHF.

This clone appeared a few times. V usage is TRBV5-1 and J usage is TRBJ1-4, with 9 nucleotides matching TRBD1. Per the germline V gene, CDR1 is SGHRS and CDR2 is YFSETQ. The CDR3 spans 15 residues. V trimming: 4 bases; J trimming: 5 bases; junction bases outside the gene matches: 6. CDR3: CASSLRTGANEKLFF. The CDR3 region has the DNA TGCGCCAGCAGCCTCCGGACAGGGGCCAATGAAAAACTGTTTTTT.

The chain links TRBV27 to TRBJ2-3; TRBD2 aligns across 8 bases. V gave up 4 bases and J gave up 0 bases; unmatched junction bases: 3. CDR3 length: 15 residues. In germline, CDR1 is MNHEY, CDR2 SMNVEV (reference sequence). CDR3 sequence reads: CASSYGGGSTDTQYF. The CDR3 DNA is TGTGCCAGCAGTTACGGGGGGGGTAGCACAGATACGCAGTATTTT.